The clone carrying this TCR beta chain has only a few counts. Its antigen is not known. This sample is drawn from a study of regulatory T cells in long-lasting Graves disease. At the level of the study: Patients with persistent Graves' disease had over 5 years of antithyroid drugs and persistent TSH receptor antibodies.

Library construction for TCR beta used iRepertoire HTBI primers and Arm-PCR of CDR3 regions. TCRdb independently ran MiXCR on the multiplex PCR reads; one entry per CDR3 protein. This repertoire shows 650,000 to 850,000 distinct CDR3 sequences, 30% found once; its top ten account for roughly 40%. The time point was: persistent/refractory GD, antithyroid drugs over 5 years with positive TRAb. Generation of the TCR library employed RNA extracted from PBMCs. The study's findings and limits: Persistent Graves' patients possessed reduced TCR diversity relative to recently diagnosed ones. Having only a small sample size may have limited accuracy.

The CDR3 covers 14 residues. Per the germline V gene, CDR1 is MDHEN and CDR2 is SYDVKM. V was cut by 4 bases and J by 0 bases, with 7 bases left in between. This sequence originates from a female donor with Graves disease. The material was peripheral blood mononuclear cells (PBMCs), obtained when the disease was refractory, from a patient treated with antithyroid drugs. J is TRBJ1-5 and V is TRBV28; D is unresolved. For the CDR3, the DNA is TGTGCCAGCAGTTCAGTCGATAGCAATCAGCCCCAGCATTTT. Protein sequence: CASSSVDSNQPQHF.